This section outlines one TCR beta chain sequence together with its context. Its antigen is undetermined. Trimming removed 4 bases from V and 7 bases from J; junction bases left unmatched: 13. There are 16 residues in the CDR3. The germline V gene has CDR1 SGHRS and CDR2 YFSETQ. The sample is drawn from a study of cytomegalovirus exposure and HLA in healthy donors. On the study more broadly: A prior study identified just under 120 million unique TCR beta sequences from 190 million or so T cells. General observations from the study: According to an earlier analysis, most TCR beta V segments yielded productive rearrangements about 87% or about 30% of the time. Some V segments, including TRBV6-2 and TRBV6-3, were excluded as indistinguishable.

Primers for the PCR totalled 60 Vbeta and 13 Jbeta. Per the original methods: Later work found 80 million or so unique TCR beta chains, with some 11 million shared. TCRdb's copy holds only in-frame clones and misses some; the assay was immunoSEQ multiplex PCR. From that table come the V and J calls and clone size; the DNA was used to work out D and trimming. This specimen shows tens of thousands of clones; the ten leading clones hold roughly 2.9%. The sequence came from a woman aged 25 to 39 in good health and CMV-seropositive. The specimen sequenced was PBMCs. V is TRBV5-1 and J is TRBJ2-1; 8 bases agree with TRBD2. The CDR3 DNA follows: TGCGCCAGCAGCCCCCGGGCTAGCGGGCCTGGGAATGAGCAGTTCTTC. It encodes CASSPRASGPGNEQFF. Full variable domain (rest looked up from reference TRBV5-1 and TRBJ2-1): KAGVTQTPRYLIKTRGQQVTLSCSPISGHRSVSWYQQTPGQGLQFLFEYFSETQRNKGNFPGRFSGRQFSNSRSEMNVSTLELGDSALYLCASSPRASGPGNEQFFGPGTRLTVL.